The clone carrying this TCR beta chain appeared a few times. Its matching antigen is unknown. No infections or other immune events were documented during collection. These data are taken from a study of identifying expanded T cells in peripheral blood. Study-level results: Clone count variance between roughly two-week samples rose with total template count. Differentially abundant clones: 0.95 to 1.5 between replicates, approximately 15 at around 14 days, more than 18 at four.

The data were produced by immunoSEQ multiplex PCR, yet TCRdb's version contains in-frame clones alone and is incomplete. The table lists fewer than 60,000 clones, approximately 82% of them singletons. The germline CDR1 and CDR2 sequences are LNHDA and SQIVND (reference sequence). V gave up 6 bases and J gave up 2 bases; unmatched junction bases: 4. The CDR3 totals 14 residues. The source is a person aged 18-69 years in good health. V is TRBV19 and J is TRBJ1-3; 7 nucleotides line up with TRBD1. Sample: blood. The CDR3 here is CASRQGGTGNTIYF. CDR3 in DNA: TGTGCCAGTAGGCAGGGGGGAACTGGAAACACCATATATTTT.